This TCR beta chain derives from a study of blood T cell repertoires in COVID-19. Study background: Researchers got acute and convalescent COVID-19 samples from the United States, Italy and Spain. T cells, B-cell-depleted T cells, or PBMCs supplied cDNA or gDNA.

The germline CDR1 and CDR2 sequences are SGDLS and YYNGEE. V lost 3 bases, J lost 0 bases, and 14 bases lay in between. The CDR3 covers 16 residues. In the study's own analysis: By means of reference gene primer amplification, nucleated cell counts were estimated. The protocol was immunoSEQ multiplex PCR, while the TCRdb copy is restricted to in-frame clones and leaves out a portion. V and J calls and clone size are those listed in that table; D and trimming were worked out from the DNA. The data show 50,000 to 80,000 clones, more than 80% seen once. The chain is built from TRBV9 and TRBJ2-3, with D perhaps matching TRBD2 (5 bases). The sample taken for sequencing was peripheral blood. This clonotype originated in a woman aged 80 or over with active COVID-19. CDR3 nucleotide sequence: TGTGCCAGCAGCGCGCCAGGCGGGTCTAGCACAGATACGCAGTATTTT. Translating it yields CASSAPGGSSTDTQYF.